Below are 16 T cell receptor beta chains sequenced from a single sample in a study of OX40 agonist ivuxolimab in advanced cancers. Library method: the immunoSEQ multiplex PCR assay. The source is immuneACCESS, and TCRdb retained only in-frame sequences with V and J called. Part of the clones is not carried over; for the studies checked, unresolved V genes explain less than half of this, and the remainder is unexplained. This sample gives over 75,000 clones in total; 87% of them show up just once. The ten largest make up roughly 4.5% of the sample. The sequencing here drew on CD4+ or CD8+ T cells sorted from blood, taken in a trial of the OX40 agonist ivuxolimab. The receptors were sampled from an adult with an advanced solid tumor such as melanoma, head and neck, liver or kidney cancer.

The genes are TRBV6-1 and TRBJ1-4, with unresolved D. Germline V gene lookup returns CDR1 MNHNS and CDR2 SASEGT. V gave up 0 bases and J gave up 4 bases, with 6 bases separating them. This CDR3 comprises 14 residues. CDR3 residues: CASSEAGLNEKLFF. In nucleotides, the CDR3 is TGTGCCAGCAGTGAAGCGGGCCTTAATGAAAAACTGTTTTTT.

The rearrangement uses TRBV19 and TRBJ2-7, with 7 bases fitting TRBD1. The CDR3 runs to 13 residues. V was pared by 7 bases and J by 5 bases, with 8 bases of the junction left unmatched. Germline lookup yields CDR1 LNHDA and CDR2 SQIVND (reference sequence). In nucleotides, the CDR3 is TGTGCCAGTACCCGACAGGGTCCCCACGAGCAGTACGTC. It translates to CASTRQGPHEQYV.

The J gene is TRBJ2-7, the V gene TRBV10-3; 9 bases map to TRBD2. CDR3 length: 15 amino acids. V lost 0 bases and J lost 6; bases outside the gene matches: 6. Germline CDR1 is ENHRY and CDR2 is SYGVKD. In DNA, the CDR3 is TGTGCCATCAGTGAGTCGGCGGGAGGGCCCGTCGAGCAGTACTTC. Protein product: CAISESAGGPVEQYF.

The chain couples TRBV27 to TRBJ2-7; the D gene is possibly TRBD1 (5 bases). V was clipped by 6 bases and J by 2 bases, with 20 bases between them. Germline V gene data show CDR1 as MNHEY and CDR2 as SMNVEV (reference sequence). The CDR3 consists of 16 residues. In DNA form, the CDR3 reads TGTGCCAGCAGCTTTCTAAGACAGAAAAAGGCCTACGAGCAGTACTTC. Protein sequence: CASSFLRQKKAYEQYF.

V and J are TRBV7-9 and TRBJ1-1; a possible D gene is TRBD1 (5 bases). CDR3 length: 16 amino acids. V was cut by 5 bases and J by 2 bases, with 18 bases left in between. Germline CDR1 and CDR2: SEHNR and FQNEAQ (reference sequence). CDR3 in amino acids: CASSLRFGDSNTEAFF. The CDR3 nucleotides read TGTGCCAGCAGCCTGAGATTCGGAGACAGCAACACTGAAGCTTTCTTT. Together with reference TRBV7-9 and TRBJ1-1, the CDR3 gives the full variable domain: DTGVSQNPRHKITKRGQNVTFRCDPISEHNRLYWYRQTLGQGPEFLTYFQNEAQLEKSRLLSDRFSAERPKGSFSTLEIQRTEQGDSAMYLCASSLRFGDSNTEAFFGQGTRLTVV.

The chain recombines TRBV7-2 with TRBJ1-1; TRBD1 matches 7 bases. This CDR3 is built from 15 residues. Germline trimming cut 2 bases from V and 3 bases from J; bases unmatched to any gene: 6. Germline V gives CDR1 SGHTA, CDR2 FQGNSA. The CDR3 DNA is TGTGCCAGCAGCTTAATGACAGGGAGGTACACTGAAGCTTTCTTT. It codes for CASSLMTGRYTEAFF.

Concerning this clone itself: At one end the junction does not follow the germline gene, possibly because of a read error. CDR3 coding DNA: TGTGCCAGCAGGTTAGCGGGCGGCACAGATACGCAGTATTTT. Its translation: CASRLAGGTDTQYF. J is TRBJ2-3 and V is TRBV7-8, with 7 bases matching TRBD2. The germline V gene encodes CDR1 SGHVS and CDR2 FQNEAQ. The CDR3 spans 14 residues.

This clone was seen only once. CDR3 in amino acids: CASKFRGSREQFF. CDR3 nucleotide sequence: TGTGCCAGCAAGTTCAGGGGATCTAGGGAGCAGTTCTTC. The genes are TRBV28 and TRBJ2-1; D possibly corresponds to TRBD1 (6 bases). The CDR3 loop spans 13 amino acids. V was cut by 7 bases and J by 10 bases, with 17 bases left in between. Per the germline V gene, CDR1 is MDHEN and CDR2 is SYDVKM.

V and J are TRBV6-1 and TRBJ2-7; no definite D call. V lost 0 bases and J 9 bases, leaving 15 bases between the germline ends. Per germline, CDR1 MNHNS and CDR2 SASEGT. The CDR3 runs 14 residues. This CDR3 reads CASSEAASPTAQYF. In DNA form, the CDR3 reads TGTGCCAGCAGTGAAGCGGCAAGTCCTACCGCGCAGTACTTC.

The CDR3 sequence: CASGRTEYGYTF. The CDR3 nucleotides are TGCGCCAGCGGACGGACGGAGTATGGCTACACCTTC. The V call is TRBV10-2, the J call TRBJ1-2, with D hard to call. The V gene's germline CDR1 is WSHSY and CDR2 SAAADI. V was pared by 8 bases and J by 5 bases, with 12 bases between. This CDR3 contains 12 residues.

V gene TRBV28 combines with J gene TRBJ1-2, with TRBD1 as a possible D gene (6 bases). CDR3 size: 13 residues. The germline V and J ends were trimmed by 4 bases and 4 bases, with 10 bases remaining between them. The germline V gene encodes CDR1 MDHEN and CDR2 SYDVKM. In DNA, the CDR3 is TGTGCCAGCAGTTGGGGGCAGGTCTATGGCTACACCTTC. It specifies CASSWGQVYGYTF.

The chain employs TRBV4-3 and TRBJ2-3, with 8 bases fitting TRBD2. Germline V gives CDR1 LGHNA, CDR2 YSLEER. J was trimmed by 4 bases and V by 1 base; bases with no gene match: 13. This CDR3 is 18 amino acids long. CDR3 sequence (DNA): TGCGCCAGCAGCCAAGGATTGGCCATTAGCGGGGATTCAGATACGCAGTATTTT. Its translation is CASSQGLAISGDSDTQYF.

The V call is TRBV29-1, the J call TRBJ1-2, with D tentatively TRBD1 (6 bases). V was pared by 6 bases and J by 4 bases, with 12 bases between. The CDR3 sequence is 12 residues long. CDR1 is SQVTM, CDR2 ANQGSEA, per germline. CDR3 residues: CSVPTGLYGYTF. CDR3 nucleotides: TGCAGCGTCCCGACAGGACTCTATGGCTACACCTTC. Combining the CDR3 with reference TRBV29-1 and TRBJ1-2 gives the whole variable domain SAVISQKPSRDICQRGTSLTIQCQVDSQVTMMFWYRQQPGQSLTLIATANQGSEATYESGFVIDKFPISRPNLTFSTLTVSNMSPEDSSIYLCSVPTGLYGYTFGSGTRLTVV.

This CDR3 reads CASRESSGSTGELFF. The CDR3 nucleotides read TGTGCCAGCAGAGAAAGTAGCGGGAGCACCGGGGAGCTGTTTTTT. This chain joins TRBV6-1 and TRBJ2-2; 9 bases match TRBD2. CDR3 length: 15 residues. The junction had 6 bases not matched to a gene; V was cut back by 6 bases and J by 4 bases. Per the germline V gene, CDR1 is MNHNS and CDR2 is SASEGT.

The chain joins TRBV15 to TRBJ2-5; TRBD1 matches at 8 bases. The CDR3 spans 15 residues. The V gene's germline CDR1 is LNHNV and CDR2 YYDKDF (reference sequence). V gave up 5 bases and J gave up 2 bases; unmatched junction bases: 7. The chain's CDR3 is CATSGDTGGQETQYF. Here the CDR3 DNA reads TGTGCCACCAGCGGCGACACAGGGGGTCAAGAGACCCAGTACTTC.

V usage is TRBV27 and J usage is TRBJ1-5; D gene unclear. The CDR3 spans 16 residues. Trimming left V 1 base short and J 3 bases short, with 13 bases between. The V gene's germline CDR1 is MNHEY and CDR2 SMNVEV (reference sequence). CDR3 protein: CASSLYAPRDNQPQHF. DNA for the CDR3: TGTGCCAGCAGTTTATATGCACCCCGGGACAATCAGCCCCAGCATTTT.